Below, 29 T cell receptor beta chains from the same sample are listed, as sequenced in a study of blood T cell repertoires in COVID-19. Using immunoSEQ multiplex PCR, the repertoire was profiled, and TCRdb retains in-frame clones only, with some absent. The sample has about 180,000 clones; around 88% are singletons. What was sequenced was PBMCs or T cells enriched from blood (not recorded which). These receptors were obtained from a woman in her thirties who had recovered from COVID-19.

The V gene is TRBV6-5, the J gene TRBJ1-4; TRBD1 agrees at 9 bases. The V segment lost 8 bases and the J segment 8 bases; nucleotides outside the gene matches: 12. Germline V CDR1 and CDR2: MNHEY, SVGAGI. The CDR3 runs to 15 residues. The CDR3 nucleotides read TGTGCCAGCTGGGACAGGGAGGACCCGGAGGAAAAACTGTTTTTT. Its translation: CASWDREDPEEKLFF.

The chain couples TRBV6-5 to TRBJ1-1, with TRBD1 matching 7 bases. Per germline, CDR1 MNHEY and CDR2 SVGAGI. There are 15 residues in the CDR3. With V trimmed by 6 bases and J by 2 bases, 9 bases remained unmatched. This CDR3 is CASRPNRGLNTEAFF. The CDR3 bases are TGTGCCAGCAGACCAAACAGGGGCTTAAACACTGAAGCTTTCTTT.

V is TRBV5-1 and J is TRBJ2-3; 8 bases agree with TRBD1. The ends lost 4 bases at V and 5 bases at J; junction bases unmatched: 6. This CDR3 region has 14 residues. From germline, CDR1 is SGHRS and CDR2 YFSETQ. CDR3 in amino acids: CASSPGQGRDTQYF. Written as DNA, the CDR3 is TGCGCCAGCAGCCCCGGACAGGGCAGAGATACGCAGTATTTT.

The rearrangement uses TRBV30 and TRBJ1-2; D is unclear. Trimming stripped 4 bases from V and 5 bases from J, with 8 bases between. The CDR3 is made up of 11 amino acids. CDR1 is GTSNPN and CDR2 is SVGIG in the germline V gene (reference sequence). The CDR3 region has the DNA TGTGCCTGGAAATTGTTATATGGCTACACCTTC. Its protein is CAWKLLYGYTF.

The chain recombines TRBV6-1 with TRBJ2-7; 13 nucleotides match TRBD2. The junction had 9 bases not matched to a gene; V was cut back by 4 bases and J by 6 bases. The CDR3 runs 16 residues. Germline V gives CDR1 MNHNS, CDR2 SASEGT. This CDR3 is CASSGAGTSGNIEQYF. For the CDR3, the DNA is TGTGCCAGCAGTGGCGCCGGGACTAGCGGGAATATCGAGCAGTACTTC.

This clone appeared once. The chain recombines TRBV4-1 with TRBJ1-5, with D possibly matching TRBD1 (5 bases). CDR3 length equals 15 residues. Trimming cost V 0 bases and J 6 bases, with 12 bases left between them. CDR1 is MGHRA and CDR2 is YSYEKL in the germline V gene. The CDR3 DNA reads TGCGCCAGCAGCCAAGATCTAGGGGTGGGTCAGCCCCAGCATTTT. Protein: CASSQDLGVGQPQHF.

The DNA for the CDR3 is TGTGCCAGCAGTGAAGCGGGACTCCCTGGAGAGACCCAGTACTTC. The encoded protein is CASSEAGLPGETQYF. This rearrangement joins TRBV2 to TRBJ2-5; perhaps TRBD2 as D (6 bases). The CDR3 covers 15 residues. Germline loops: CDR1 SNHLY, CDR2 FYNNEI. V lost 0 bases and J 4 bases, leaving 12 bases between the germline ends.

The chain recombines TRBV28 with TRBJ2-3; TRBD2 matches at 7 bases. V gave up 2 bases and J gave up 1 base; unmatched junction bases: 3. The germline V gene has CDR1 MDHEN and CDR2 SYDVKM. The CDR3 runs 15 residues. CDR3 residues: CASSLVTSGTDTQYF. The CDR3 DNA follows: TGTGCCAGCAGTTTAGTAACTAGCGGCACAGATACGCAGTATTTT.

This chain uses TRBV29-1 with TRBJ2-7, with 10 bases that match TRBD2. The germline CDR1 and CDR2 sequences are SQVTM and ANQGSEA. With 3 bases clipped from V and 4 bases from J, the junction kept 6 bases outside the gene matches. The CDR3 is 14 residues long. CDR3 bases: TGCAGCGTTGATCCGAGCGGGAGGGGTTACGAGCAGTACTTC. It is translated as CSVDPSGRGYEQYF.

The V call is TRBV27, the J call TRBJ2-7; 11 bases align to TRBD2. The J segment lost 4 bases and the V segment lost 6 bases, leaving 8 bases of the junction unmatched. Germline loops: CDR1 MNHEY, CDR2 SMNVEV (reference sequence). The CDR3 contains 15 residues. CDR3 protein: CASSLLAGVGYEQYF. In DNA form, the CDR3 reads TGTGCCAGCAGCTTACTAGCGGGAGTAGGTTACGAGCAGTACTTC.

The rearrangement joins TRBV6-6 to TRBJ2-5, with 13 bases matching TRBD2. With V trimmed by 7 bases and J by 5 bases, 7 bases remained unmatched. The CDR3 loop spans 15 amino acids. Germline lookup yields CDR1 MNHNY and CDR2 SVGAGI (reference sequence). CDR3 amino acids: CASTQTSGRSETQYF. CDR3 DNA sequence: TGTGCCAGCACTCAGACTAGCGGGAGGTCCGAGACCCAGTACTTC.

The genes are TRBV10-3 and TRBJ1-5, with 7 positions matching TRBD1. V shed 6 bases, J shed 4 bases, and the junction held 6 bases outside the gene matches. Germline lookup yields CDR1 ENHRY and CDR2 SYGVKD. The CDR3 length is 14 residues. The CDR3 coding sequence is TGTGCCATCAGAGGGGACAGCTTTAATCAGCCCCAGCATTTT. Protein product: CAIRGDSFNQPQHF.

The chain joins TRBV4-1 to TRBJ2-1, with 10 positions matching TRBD2. The CDR3 runs to 19 residues. V dropped 1 base and J dropped 0; count of bases not matched to a gene: 9. The germline V gene has CDR1 MGHRA and CDR2 YSYEKL. The CDR3: CASSQGYVGTSASYNEQFF. CDR3 nucleotide sequence: TGCGCCAGCAGCCAAGGGTATGTCGGGACTAGCGCCTCCTACAATGAGCAGTTCTTC.

The chain is built from TRBV27 and TRBJ2-1, with 7 bases matching TRBD2. V gave up 4 bases and J gave up 4 bases; unmatched junction bases: 13. Germline CDR1 is MNHEY and CDR2 is SMNVEV (reference sequence). The CDR3 totals 17 residues. The CDR3 here is CASSSAGREWGYNEQFF. DNA of the CDR3: TGTGCCAGCAGTTCCGCAGGGCGGGAGTGGGGGTACAATGAGCAGTTCTTC.

In this sample, this clone turned up once. The rearrangement joins TRBV28 to TRBJ1-1; no definite D call. In germline, CDR1 is MDHEN, CDR2 SYDVKM. This CDR3 comprises 12 residues. With 3 bases removed from V and 7 bases from J, the gap between germline ends came to 9 bases. CDR3 in DNA: TGTGCCAGCAGTTTTGGAGTCGTTGAAGCTTTCTTT. It is translated as CASSFGVVEAFF.

This clone has a single count. The rearrangement uses TRBV5-1 and TRBJ2-1; 7 bases fit TRBD2. Trimming removed 4 bases from V and 5 bases from J; junction bases left unmatched: 9. The CDR3 is 15 amino acids. Germline V CDR1 and CDR2: SGHRS, YFSETQ. The CDR3, as DNA: TGCGCCAGCAGCCAGGTTAGCGGGCGAGACAATGAGCAGTTCTTC. Its translation: CASSQVSGRDNEQFF.

The chain has TRBV7-9 and TRBJ2-1; 11 bases match TRBD2. Trimming took 2 bases from V and 8 from J; bases not matched to a gene: 8. CDR1 is SEHNR and CDR2 is FQNEAQ in the germline V gene (reference sequence). This CDR3 has 16 amino acids. CDR3 region: CASSLTSGSAPYEQFF. The DNA of the CDR3 is TGTGCCAGCAGCTTAACTAGCGGGAGTGCCCCGTATGAGCAGTTCTTC.

The chain is built from TRBV7-9 and TRBJ1-6; maybe TRBD1 (6 bases). V was pared by 3 bases and J by 9 bases, with 12 bases between. This CDR3 has 14 amino acids. Germline CDR1 reads SEHNR; CDR2 reads FQNEAQ (reference sequence). The DNA of the CDR3 is TGTGCCAGCAGCTTTTCGCAGGGGCGTTCACCCCTCCACTTT. Its protein product is CASSFSQGRSPLHF.

The chain carries TRBV7-9 and TRBJ2-6; 7 bases match TRBD1. Per germline, CDR1 SEHNR and CDR2 FQNEAQ (reference sequence). This CDR3 region has 18 residues. Trimming at V came to 5 bases and at J to 4 bases, leaving 14 bases not matched to a gene. The CDR3 sequence: CASSLDRVTSSGANVLTF. CDR3 in DNA: TGTGCCAGCAGCCTCGACAGGGTTACGTCCTCCGGGGCCAACGTCCTGACTTTC.

The J gene is TRBJ1-5, the V gene TRBV20-1; tentative D call: TRBD1 (6 bases). Germline assignment: CDR1 DFQATT and CDR2 SNEGSKA (reference sequence). This CDR3 has 11 amino acids. Trimming removed 3 bases at V and 9 bases at J, with 9 bases between. CDR3 in amino acids: CSARGAGPQHF. The CDR3 DNA is TGCAGTGCTAGGGGGGCAGGGCCCCAGCATTTT.

This clone was picked up a small number of times. The rearrangement links TRBV5-1 to TRBJ2-3; 9 bases line up with TRBD1. There are 17 residues in the CDR3. The germline V gene has CDR1 SGHRS and CDR2 YFSETQ. V shed 0 bases, J shed 3 bases, and the junction held 8 bases outside the gene matches. As DNA, the CDR3 is TGCGCCAGCAGCTTGGGAAGCGTCGGACAGGGGACAGATACGCAGTATTTT. The encoded protein is CASSLGSVGQGTDTQYF.

This clone was counted only a few times. The gene calls are TRBV27 and TRBJ2-7; 11 bases align to TRBD1. V trimming: 8 bases; J trimming: 5 bases; junction bases outside the gene matches: 5. The CDR3 contains 13 residues. Germline CDR1 is MNHEY and CDR2 is SMNVEV (reference sequence). The CDR3 coding sequence is TGTGCCAGCGGGACAGGGGGTGCTCACGAGCAGTACTTC. Translated, it gives CASGTGGAHEQYF.

There are a few counts of this clone. The rearrangement joins TRBV24-1 to TRBJ2-3; no definite D call. Germline-derived CDR1 and CDR2 are KGHDR and SFDVKD. Trimming stripped 1 base from V and 0 bases from J, with 10 bases between. CDR3 size: 16 residues. The CDR3 loop is CATSDFTRGSTDTQYF. DNA for the CDR3: TGTGCCACCAGTGATTTTACCCGTGGCAGCACAGATACGCAGTATTTT.

The gene calls are TRBV5-4 and TRBJ2-3; 14 bases agree with TRBD2. The CDR3 is 17 residues long. V gave up 0 bases and J gave up 3 bases; unmatched junction bases: 3. Germline assignment: CDR1 SGHNT and CDR2 YYREEE (reference sequence). CDR3 DNA: TGTGCCAGCAGCTTGGGCGGGACTAGCGGGAGAACAGATACGCAGTATTTT. Residues: CASSLGGTSGRTDTQYF.

The chain carries TRBV13 and TRBJ1-6; D might be TRBD1 (5 bases). Germline V lookup: CDR1 PRHDT, CDR2 FYEKMQ (reference sequence). The V end was cut by 1 base, the J end by 7 bases, with 11 bases between. This CDR3 is built from 15 residues. The CDR3 reads CASSLVGGANSPLHF. For the CDR3, the DNA is TGTGCCAGCAGCTTAGTCGGGGGAGCCAATTCACCCCTCCACTTT. The variable domain in full, completed from reference TRBV13 and TRBJ1-6, reads AAGVIQSPRHLIKEKRETATLKCYPIPRHDTVYWYQQGPGQDPQFLISFYEKMQSDKGSIPDRFSAQQFSDYHSELNMSSLELGDSALYFCASSLVGGANSPLHFGNGTRLTVT.

The chain is built from TRBV5-1 and TRBJ2-3, with D possibly being TRBD1 or TRBD2 (6 bases each). Looked up from germline, CDR1 is SGHRS and CDR2 is YFSETQ. The ends were cut back, 4 bases at V and 7 bases at J, with 10 bases in the middle. The CDR3 is made up of 12 amino acids. This CDR3 reads CASSMGGYTQYF. In DNA, the CDR3 is TGCGCCAGCAGCATGGGGGGCTATACGCAGTATTTT.

This chain joins TRBV24-1 and TRBJ2-1, with TRBD2 matching over 12 bases. V lost 3 bases to trimming and J lost 7 bases; unmatched junction nucleotides: 6. Germline CDR1 and CDR2: KGHDR and SFDVKD. The CDR3 length is 16 residues. The CDR3 DNA reads as TGTGCCACCAGTGATCAACTAGCGGGAGGACTTAATGAGCAGTTCTTC. Translating gives CATSDQLAGGLNEQFF.

V is TRBV7-9 and J is TRBJ2-1, with TRBD2 as a possible D gene (5 bases). In germline, CDR1 is SEHNR, CDR2 FQNEAQ (reference sequence). The germline V and J ends were trimmed by 5 bases and 8 bases, with 31 bases remaining between them. The CDR3 totals 19 residues. CDR3 nucleotides: TGTGCCAGCAGCGATATGGACTCTCCGGACCCGTGGCGGGCTTATGAGCAGTTCTTC. It specifies CASSDMDSPDPWRAYEQFF.

This clone is a singleton in its sample. The chain links TRBV28 to TRBJ2-1; 8 positions match TRBD1. The germline gives CDR1 MDHEN, CDR2 SYDVKM. The CDR3 length is 14 residues. V lost 7 bases, J lost 1 base, and 3 bases stayed unmatched. CDR3 DNA sequence: TGTGCCAGCAAAACAGGGGGTTCCTACAATGAGCAGTTCTTC. Translating it yields CASKTGGSYNEQFF.